A selection of T cell receptor beta chains follows, all from one sample in a study of blood T cell repertoires in COVID-19. Libraries were prepared by immunoSEQ multiplex PCR; TCRdb keeps only in-frame clonotypes and omits some of them. The profile shows fewer than 250,000 clones, 70% to 90% of them singletons. The sequenced sample was PBMCs or T cells enriched from blood (not recorded which). All receptors derive from a woman between 50 and 59 years old with acute COVID-19. The CDR3 runs from the conserved cysteine through the conserved F or W. Each record gives: CDR3 protein, CDR3 DNA, clone size, D gene, J gene, V gene. The D gene is left open where the match is weak. The listing skips clone size in some rows; elsewhere it reads once, few, many or a size class.

cdr3_aa: CASSYALQETQYF; cdr3_nt: TGTGCCAGCAGTTACGCACTACAAGAGACCCAGTACTTC; clone_size: -; d_call: -; j_call: TRBJ2-5; v_call: TRBV6-5
cdr3_aa: CASSEMWAQETQYF; cdr3_nt: TGTGCCAGCAGTGAAATGTGGGCCCAAGAGACCCAGTACTTC; clone_size: -; d_call: -; j_call: TRBJ2-5; v_call: TRBV2
cdr3_aa: CASSWGGITYEQYF; cdr3_nt: TGTGCCAGCAGCTGGGGGGGAATCACCTACGAGCAGTACTTC; clone_size: -; d_call: TRBD2; j_call: TRBJ2-7; v_call: TRBV11-2
cdr3_aa: CASKSAGGPGELFF; cdr3_nt: TGTGCCAGCAAGTCCGCCGGAGGACCCGGGGAGCTGTTTTTT; clone_size: -; d_call: -; j_call: TRBJ2-2; v_call: TRBV6-5
cdr3_aa: CASRTGTSGTPVYF; cdr3_nt: TGTGCCAGCAGGACCGGGACTAGCGGGACCCCCGTGTACTTC; clone_size: -; d_call: TRBD2; j_call: TRBJ2-5; v_call: TRBV28
cdr3_aa: CASSVGHQAYEQYF; cdr3_nt: TGTGCCAGCAGCGTAGGACACCAAGCCTACGAGCAGTACTTC; clone_size: few; d_call: -; j_call: TRBJ2-7; v_call: TRBV9
cdr3_aa: CASSQDGGQAAKNIQYF; cdr3_nt: TGCGCCAGCAGCCAAGATGGGGGCCAAGCAGCCAAAAACATTCAGTACTTC; clone_size: -; d_call: -; j_call: TRBJ2-4; v_call: TRBV4-1
cdr3_aa: CASSVQGAPGNTIYF; cdr3_nt: TGTGCCAGCAGTGTACAGGGGGCTCCGGGAAACACCATATATTTT; clone_size: -; d_call: TRBD1; j_call: TRBJ1-3; v_call: TRBV2
cdr3_aa: CASSPLAGGSGANVLTF; cdr3_nt: TGTGCCAGCTCACCACTAGCGGGAGGTTCTGGGGCCAACGTCCTGACTTTC; clone_size: -; d_call: TRBD2; j_call: TRBJ2-6; v_call: TRBV18
cdr3_aa: CASSGTRDRGPNTEAFF; cdr3_nt: TGTGCCAGCAGCGGCACCCGGGACAGGGGCCCGAACACTGAAGCTTTCTTT; clone_size: -; d_call: TRBD1; j_call: TRBJ1-1; v_call: TRBV7-9
cdr3_aa: CASSLGSGHTDTQYF; cdr3_nt: TGCGCCAGCAGCTTGGGATCGGGACACACAGATACGCAGTATTTT; clone_size: few; d_call: -; j_call: TRBJ2-3; v_call: TRBV5-1
cdr3_aa: CASSSRTSSYEQYF; cdr3_nt: TGTGCCAGCAGCTCCCGGACTAGTAGCTACGAGCAGTACTTC; clone_size: once; d_call: TRBD2; j_call: TRBJ2-7; v_call: TRBV7-2
cdr3_aa: CASSLISRAADYGYTF; cdr3_nt: TGCGCCAGCAGCTTGATATCGCGGGCGGCTGACTATGGCTACACCTTC; clone_size: -; d_call: -; j_call: TRBJ1-2; v_call: TRBV5-1
cdr3_aa: CASSRNRPGTDYNYEQYF; cdr3_nt: TGTGCCAGCAGCAGAAACAGACCCGGGACTGATTATAACTACGAGCAGTACTTC; clone_size: -; d_call: -; j_call: TRBJ2-7; v_call: TRBV2
cdr3_aa: CASSLYIGEGYTF; cdr3_nt: TGTGCCAGCAGCCTCTATATTGGAGAGGGCTACACCTTC; clone_size: -; d_call: -; j_call: TRBJ1-2; v_call: TRBV7-3
cdr3_aa: CASSPGSTISGNTIYF; cdr3_nt: TGTGCCAGCAGCCCCGGGAGCACCATCTCTGGAAACACCATATATTTT; clone_size: -; d_call: -; j_call: TRBJ1-3; v_call: TRBV14
cdr3_aa: CASSLGGSLGVNEQFF; cdr3_nt: TGTGCCAGCAGCTTAGGCGGTAGCCTAGGGGTCAATGAGCAGTTCTTC; clone_size: -; d_call: -; j_call: TRBJ2-1; v_call: TRBV11-3
cdr3_aa: CASSLDRAGSNEQFF; cdr3_nt: TGTGCCAGTAGTTTGGACAGGGCGGGTAGCAATGAGCAGTTCTTC; clone_size: once; d_call: TRBD1; j_call: TRBJ2-1; v_call: TRBV19
cdr3_aa: CASSSPVGTDTQYF; cdr3_nt: TGTGCCAGCAGCTCCCCGGTTGGCACAGATACGCAGTATTTT; clone_size: -; d_call: -; j_call: TRBJ2-3; v_call: TRBV11-2
cdr3_aa: CASSNLAGAREQYF; cdr3_nt: TGTGCCAGCTCCAACCTAGCGGGAGCAAGGGAGCAGTACTTC; clone_size: -; d_call: TRBD2; j_call: TRBJ2-7; v_call: TRBV5-4
cdr3_aa: CASSYRDRGDGYTF; cdr3_nt: TGTGCCAGCAGTTATAGGGACAGGGGGGATGGCTACACCTTC; clone_size: -; d_call: TRBD1; j_call: TRBJ1-2; v_call: TRBV6-1
cdr3_aa: CASSFSTRYNEQFF; cdr3_nt: TGTGCCAGCAGTTTCTCGACTCGTTACAATGAGCAGTTCTTC; clone_size: -; d_call: -; j_call: TRBJ2-1; v_call: TRBV28
cdr3_aa: CASSEEYGYYGYTF; cdr3_nt: TGTGCCAGCAGTGAAGAATACGGGTACTATGGCTACACCTTC; clone_size: -; d_call: -; j_call: TRBJ1-2; v_call: TRBV2
cdr3_aa: CASSSGQDDIQYF; cdr3_nt: TGTGCCAGCAGTTCGGGACAGGATGACATTCAGTACTTC; clone_size: -; d_call: TRBD1; j_call: TRBJ2-4; v_call: TRBV28
cdr3_aa: CSVWEGRKAFF; cdr3_nt: TGCAGCGTTTGGGAGGGCAGGAAAGCTTTCTTT; clone_size: -; d_call: -; j_call: TRBJ1-1; v_call: TRBV29-1
cdr3_aa: CASSIGGSQETQYF; cdr3_nt: TGTGCCAGTAGTATAGGCGGCAGCCAAGAGACCCAGTACTTC; clone_size: -; d_call: -; j_call: TRBJ2-5; v_call: TRBV19
cdr3_aa: CASSYGALRPTYNEQFF; cdr3_nt: TGTGCCAGCAGTTACGGGGCGCTAAGACCAACCTACAATGAGCAGTTCTTC; clone_size: -; d_call: -; j_call: TRBJ2-1; v_call: TRBV6-2/TRBV6-3
cdr3_aa: CASSVAGQGFYEQYF; cdr3_nt: TGTGCCAGCAGCGTAGCGGGACAGGGGTTCTACGAGCAGTACTTC; clone_size: -; d_call: TRBD1; j_call: TRBJ2-7; v_call: TRBV9
cdr3_aa: CASSLAGTSGIQGEQYF; cdr3_nt: TGCGCCAGCAGCTTGGCCGGGACTAGCGGGATTCAGGGCGAGCAGTACTTC; clone_size: -; d_call: TRBD2; j_call: TRBJ2-7; v_call: TRBV5-1
cdr3_aa: CASSSFRTSGLFYIQYF; cdr3_nt: TGTGCCAGCAGCTCATTCAGGACTAGCGGCCTTTTTTATATTCAGTACTTC; clone_size: -; d_call: TRBD2; j_call: TRBJ2-4; v_call: TRBV5-6
cdr3_aa: CASSLGEGTEAFF; cdr3_nt: TGTGCCAGCAGCCTCGGGGAGGGAACTGAAGCTTTCTTT; clone_size: -; d_call: -; j_call: TRBJ1-1; v_call: TRBV12-3/TRBV12-4
cdr3_aa: CASRPTKTGELFF; cdr3_nt: TGTGCCAGCAGACCTACGAAGACCGGGGAGCTGTTTTTT; clone_size: -; d_call: -; j_call: TRBJ2-2; v_call: TRBV27
cdr3_aa: CASSPDSGVTQYF; cdr3_nt: TGTGCCAGCAGCCCTGACTCGGGAGTTACGCAGTATTTT; clone_size: -; d_call: -; j_call: TRBJ2-3; v_call: TRBV6-2/TRBV6-3